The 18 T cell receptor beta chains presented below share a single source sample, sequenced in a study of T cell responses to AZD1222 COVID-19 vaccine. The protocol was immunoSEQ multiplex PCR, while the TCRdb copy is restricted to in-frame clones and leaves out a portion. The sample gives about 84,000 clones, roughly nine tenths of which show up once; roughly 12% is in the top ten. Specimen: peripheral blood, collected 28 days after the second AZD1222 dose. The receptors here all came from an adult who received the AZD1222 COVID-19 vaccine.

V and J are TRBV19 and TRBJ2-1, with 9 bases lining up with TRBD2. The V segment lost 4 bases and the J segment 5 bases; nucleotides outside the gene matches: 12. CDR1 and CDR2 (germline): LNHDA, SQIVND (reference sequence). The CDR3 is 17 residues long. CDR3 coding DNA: TGTGCCAGTAGTAAATTCCTTTTGGCGGGGGGGCACAATGAGCAGTTCTTC. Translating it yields CASSKFLLAGGHNEQFF.

The CDR3 region has the DNA TGTGCCAGCAGCCCCACGACTAGCGGGGGGGCCGGGGAGCTGTTTTTT. Its protein is CASSPTTSGGAGELFF. The chain is built from TRBV7-6 and TRBJ2-2, with 14 bases aligning to TRBD2. Trimming removed 5 bases from V and 6 bases from J; junction bases left unmatched: 5. The CDR3 contains 16 residues. CDR1 and CDR2 (germline): SGHVS, FNYEAQ.

The DNA of the CDR3 is TGTGCCACCAGTGGACTGGGGGGTGCGGATGAGCAGTTCTTC. Encoded protein: CATSGLGGADEQFF. The rearrangement links TRBV24-1 to TRBJ2-1, with D possibly TRBD2 on 6 matching bases. V lost 5 bases and J 8 bases, leaving 15 bases between the germline ends. The CDR3 extends over 14 amino acids. Germline values: CDR1 KGHDR, CDR2 SFDVKD.

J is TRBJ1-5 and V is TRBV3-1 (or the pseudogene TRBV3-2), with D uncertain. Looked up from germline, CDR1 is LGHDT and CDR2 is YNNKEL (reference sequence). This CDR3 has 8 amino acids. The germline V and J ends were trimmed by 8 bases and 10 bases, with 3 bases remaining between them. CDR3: CASVPQHF. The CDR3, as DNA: TGTGCCAGCGTACCCCAGCATTTT.

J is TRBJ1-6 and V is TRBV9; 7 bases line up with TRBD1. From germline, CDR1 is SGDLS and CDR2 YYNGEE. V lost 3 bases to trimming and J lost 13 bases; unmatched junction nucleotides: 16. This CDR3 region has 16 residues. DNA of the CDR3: TGTGCCAGCAGCGCGTTGACAGGGCCCGGGGGGTGGCCCCTCCACTTT. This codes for CASSALTGPGGWPLHF.

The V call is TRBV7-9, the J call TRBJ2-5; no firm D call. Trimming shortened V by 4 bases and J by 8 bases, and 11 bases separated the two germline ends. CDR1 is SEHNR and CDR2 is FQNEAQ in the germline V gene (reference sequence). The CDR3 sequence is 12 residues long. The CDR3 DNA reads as TGTGCCAGCAGCTCAACTTCGGGTACCCAGTACTTC. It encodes CASSSTSGTQYF.

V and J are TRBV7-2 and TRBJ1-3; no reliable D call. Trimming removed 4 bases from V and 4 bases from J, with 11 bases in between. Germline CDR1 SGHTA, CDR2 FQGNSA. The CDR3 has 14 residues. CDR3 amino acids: CASSSRAGGNTIYF. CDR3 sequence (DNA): TGTGCCAGCAGCTCGAGAGCAGGCGGAAACACCATATATTTT.

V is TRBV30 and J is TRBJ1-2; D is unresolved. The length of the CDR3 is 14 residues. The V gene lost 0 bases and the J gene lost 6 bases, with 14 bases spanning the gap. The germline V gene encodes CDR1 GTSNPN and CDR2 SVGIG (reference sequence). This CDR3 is CAWSVPPLKDGYTF. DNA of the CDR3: TGTGCCTGGAGTGTACCCCCCTTGAAGGATGGCTACACCTTC.

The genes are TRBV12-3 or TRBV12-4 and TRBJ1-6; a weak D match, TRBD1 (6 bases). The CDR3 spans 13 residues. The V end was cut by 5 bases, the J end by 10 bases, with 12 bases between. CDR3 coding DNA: TGTGCCAGCAGTCAGGGGTGGGGATCACCCCTCCACTTT. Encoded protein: CASSQGWGSPLHF.

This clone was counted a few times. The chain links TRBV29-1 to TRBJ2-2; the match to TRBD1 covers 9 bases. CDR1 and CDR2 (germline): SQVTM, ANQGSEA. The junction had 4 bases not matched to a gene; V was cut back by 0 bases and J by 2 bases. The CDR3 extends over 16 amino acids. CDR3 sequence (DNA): TGCAGCGTTGAAGAAGGACAGGGGTTTAACACCGGGGAGCTGTTTTTT. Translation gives CSVEEGQGFNTGELFF.

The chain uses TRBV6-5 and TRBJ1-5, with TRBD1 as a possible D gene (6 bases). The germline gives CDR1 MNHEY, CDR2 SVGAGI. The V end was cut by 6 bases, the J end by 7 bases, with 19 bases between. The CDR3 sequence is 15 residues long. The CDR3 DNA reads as TGTGCCAGCAGGACCACACAGGGTACCGCGCAGCCCCAGCATTTT. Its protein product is CASRTTQGTAQPQHF.

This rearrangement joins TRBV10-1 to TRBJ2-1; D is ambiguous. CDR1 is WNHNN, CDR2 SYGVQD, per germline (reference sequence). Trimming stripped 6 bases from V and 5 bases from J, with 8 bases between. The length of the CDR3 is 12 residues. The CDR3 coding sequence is TGCGCCAGCAGGGTTCCACACAATGAGCAGTTCTTC. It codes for CASRVPHNEQFF.

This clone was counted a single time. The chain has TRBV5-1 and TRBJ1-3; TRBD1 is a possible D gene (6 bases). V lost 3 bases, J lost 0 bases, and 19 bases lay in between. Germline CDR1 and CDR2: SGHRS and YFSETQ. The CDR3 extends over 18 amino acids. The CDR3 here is CASSSAPDSRTSGNTIYF. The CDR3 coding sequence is TGCGCCAGCAGCTCCGCCCCGGACAGCCGGACCTCTGGAAACACCATATATTTT.

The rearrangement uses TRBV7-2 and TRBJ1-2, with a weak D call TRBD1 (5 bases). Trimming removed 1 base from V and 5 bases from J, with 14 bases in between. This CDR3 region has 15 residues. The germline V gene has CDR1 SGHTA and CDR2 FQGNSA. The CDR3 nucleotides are TGTGCCAGCAGCTTAGGGGGGTTAGGTATATATGGCTACACCTTC. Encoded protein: CASSLGGLGIYGYTF.

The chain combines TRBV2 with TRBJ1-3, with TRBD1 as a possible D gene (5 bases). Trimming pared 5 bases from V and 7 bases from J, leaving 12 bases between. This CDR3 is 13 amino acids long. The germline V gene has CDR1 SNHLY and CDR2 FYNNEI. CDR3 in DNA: TGTGCCAGCAGTTCCGGGACGGACAACACCATATATTTT. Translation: CASSSGTDNTIYF.

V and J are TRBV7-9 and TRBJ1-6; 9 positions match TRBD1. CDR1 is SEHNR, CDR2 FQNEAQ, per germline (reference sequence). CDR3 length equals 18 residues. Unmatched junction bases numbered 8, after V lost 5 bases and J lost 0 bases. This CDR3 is CASSVGTGQSSYNSPLHF. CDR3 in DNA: TGTGCCAGCAGCGTAGGGACAGGGCAGAGCTCCTATAATTCACCCCTCCACTTT.

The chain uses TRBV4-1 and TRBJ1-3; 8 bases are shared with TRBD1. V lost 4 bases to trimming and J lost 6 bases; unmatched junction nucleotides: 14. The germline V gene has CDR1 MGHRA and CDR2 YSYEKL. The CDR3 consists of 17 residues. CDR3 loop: CASSLGRPRGLENTIYF. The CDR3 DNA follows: TGCGCCAGCAGCCTAGGAAGACCCAGGGGGCTAGAAAACACCATATATTTT.

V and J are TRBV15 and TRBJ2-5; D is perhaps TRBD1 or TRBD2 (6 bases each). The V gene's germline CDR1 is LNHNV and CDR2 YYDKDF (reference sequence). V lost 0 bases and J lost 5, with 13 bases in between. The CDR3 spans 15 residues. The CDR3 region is CATSRELGGHETQYF. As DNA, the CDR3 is TGTGCCACCAGCAGAGAGCTAGGGGGGCACGAGACCCAGTACTTC.